Shown below are 25 T cell receptor beta chains from a single sample sequenced in a study of cytomegalovirus exposure and HLA in healthy donors. The PCR employed 60 Vbeta primers together with 13 Jbeta primers. The method was immunoSEQ multiplex PCR; TCRdb's version includes in-frame clones alone and lacks a portion of them. Counted here are 210,000 or so clones, 70% to 80% occurring once; the ten biggest clones make up around 0.2%. The sample taken for sequencing was PBMCs. The source is a girl aged 2 to 9 in good health and CMV-seronegative.

This chain uses TRBV6-1 with TRBJ2-3; 7 bases line up with TRBD2. The CDR3 sequence is 16 residues long. V gave up 0 bases and J gave up 3 bases; unmatched junction bases: 6. CDR1 and CDR2 from the germline V gene are MNHNS and SASEGT. The CDR3 reads CASSEAQGGGTDTQYF. As DNA, the CDR3 is TGTGCCAGCAGTGAAGCTCAGGGCGGGGGTACAGATACGCAGTATTTT.

The chain recombines TRBV7-2 with TRBJ2-7, with 11 positions matching TRBD2. Trimming removed 5 bases from V and 3 bases from J; junction bases left unmatched: 6. The CDR3 length is 15 residues. Germline V CDR1 and CDR2: SGHTA, FQGNSA. The CDR3 sequence: CASSMGLAAYYEQYF. The CDR3, as DNA: TGTGCCAGCAGCATGGGACTAGCGGCTTACTACGAGCAGTACTTC.

This sequence joins TRBV25-1 and TRBJ2-1; 7 nucleotides align to TRBD2. Unmatched junction bases numbered 8, after V lost 8 bases and J lost 7 bases. Per germline, CDR1 MGHDK and CDR2 SYGVNS. The CDR3 has 13 residues. Here the CDR3 reads CASRWSGENEQFF. The CDR3 DNA sequence: TGTGCCAGCCGGTGGAGCGGGGAAAATGAGCAGTTCTTC. Full variable domain (remainder filled in from reference TRBV25-1 and TRBJ2-1): EADIYQTPRYLVIGTGKKITLECSQTMGHDKMYWYQQDPGMELHLIHYSYGVNSTEKGDLSSESTVSRIRTEHFPLTLESARPSHTSQYLCASRWSGENEQFFGPGTRLTVL.

V gene TRBV6-5 combines with J gene TRBJ2-7; 8 bases fit TRBD1. The V segment lost 2 bases and the J segment 3 bases; nucleotides outside the gene matches: 3. From germline, CDR1 is MNHEY and CDR2 SVGAGI. The CDR3 sequence is 14 residues long. This CDR3 is CASSYDRGDYEQYF. CDR3 coding DNA: TGTGCCAGCAGTTACGACAGGGGTGACTACGAGCAGTACTTC.

The chain employs TRBV2 and TRBJ1-1; D is undetermined. The CDR3 consists of 12 residues. The germline V gene encodes CDR1 SNHLY and CDR2 FYNNEI. The V and J ends lost 6 bases and 13 bases respectively, with 18 bases between them. DNA for the CDR3: TGTGCCAGCAGGGCGGACTCACCGAAAGGTTTCTTT. This gives the protein CASRADSPKGFF.

The chain couples TRBV4-1 to TRBJ2-7; unclear D gene. CDR3 length equals 15 residues. The ends were cut back, 2 bases at V and 2 bases at J, with 13 bases in the middle. CDR1 MGHRA and CDR2 YSYEKL come from the germline V gene. The CDR3 DNA is TGCGCCAGCAGCCAACTAGACCTACGGGCCTACGAGCAGTACTTC. Encoded protein: CASSQLDLRAYEQYF.

The chain uses TRBV7-2 and TRBJ2-7; 7 bases map to TRBD1. The CDR3 covers 16 residues. V shed 5 bases, J shed 0 bases, and the junction held 10 bases outside the gene matches. Germline CDR1 SGHTA, CDR2 FQGNSA. In DNA form, the CDR3 reads TGTGCCAGCAGCCCCCGACCGAGACAGGGCTCCTACGAGCAGTACTTC. Translating gives CASSPRPRQGSYEQYF.

CDR3 sequence: CASSTTDTNTYEQYF. CDR3 sequence (DNA): TGTGCCAGCAGTACAACCGACACAAACACTTACGAGCAGTACTTC. The chain links TRBV6-6 to TRBJ2-7; D is ambiguous. This CDR3 is 15 amino acids long. V was shortened by 5 bases and J by 4 bases, with 18 bases between the two germline ends. Per the germline V gene, CDR1 is MNHNY and CDR2 is SVGAGI (reference sequence).

This clone was seen more than once but under ten times. The chain uses TRBV6-4 and TRBJ1-1; D may be TRBD1 (5 bases). CDR3 length: 14 amino acids. Looked up from germline, CDR1 is MRHNA and CDR2 is SNTAGT. Trimming removed 0 bases from V and 6 bases from J, with 11 bases in between. CDR3 bases: TGTGCCAGCAGTGACTCGGGGAGGGGCTCTGAAGCTTTCTTT. It codes for CASSDSGRGSEAFF.

The CDR3 DNA sequence: TGTGCCATCAGTGTAGGCGGGAATGAAAAACTGTTTTTT. Encoded protein: CAISVGGNEKLFF. V usage is TRBV10-3 and J usage is TRBJ1-4; D not certain. Germline CDR1 reads ENHRY; CDR2 reads SYGVKD. CDR3 length: 13 amino acids. V dropped 4 bases and J dropped 5 bases, with 8 bases sitting between them.

The sample holds a few counts of this clone. This rearrangement joins TRBV5-4 to TRBJ1-1, with D maybe TRBD1 (5 bases). The CDR3 has 18 amino acids. Germline lookup yields CDR1 SGHNT and CDR2 YYREEE (reference sequence). V lost 0 bases and J 0 bases, leaving 18 bases between the germline ends. The chain's CDR3 is CASSLGGYRNAMNTEAFF. The CDR3 DNA reads TGTGCCAGCAGCTTGGGTGGGTACAGGAACGCCATGAACACTGAAGCTTTCTTT.

The genes are TRBV29-1 and TRBJ1-2, with D hard to call. CDR1 SQVTM and CDR2 ANQGSEA come from the germline V gene. The CDR3 is 15 residues long. The CDR3 protein is CNAEGGVEGPRGYTF. CDR3 coding DNA: TGCAACGCGGAGGGCGGTGTTGAAGGGCCCCGGGGCTACACCTTC.

This clone was counted a single time. The rearrangement links TRBV27 to TRBJ2-7; weak D call: TRBD2 (5 bases). The CDR3 runs 14 residues. The ends were cut back, 2 bases at V and 0 bases at J, with 8 bases in the middle. Per germline, CDR1 MNHEY and CDR2 SMNVEV (reference sequence). The CDR3 here is CASSLTGSSYEQYF. CDR3 coding DNA: TGTGCCAGCAGTTTAACGGGGAGCTCCTACGAGCAGTACTTC.

The CDR3 loop reads CACRLATRSEQFF. The CDR3 DNA sequence: TGTGCCTGTCGTCTAGCTACCCGCAGCGAGCAGTTCTTC. The chain carries TRBV30 and TRBJ2-1, with a possible D match to TRBD2 (5 bases). This CDR3 contains 13 residues. The V and J ends lost 6 bases and 10 bases respectively, with 19 bases between them. Germline-derived CDR1 and CDR2 are GTSNPN and SVGIG (reference sequence).

The V and J genes are TRBV19 and TRBJ2-2; D unresolved. V shed 7 bases and J shed 4 bases, with 4 bases lying between them. Germline values: CDR1 LNHDA, CDR2 SQIVND (reference sequence). The CDR3 sequence is 11 residues long. The CDR3 nucleotides read TGTGCCAGTACCCTCACCGGGGAGCTGTTTTTT. Protein: CASTLTGELFF.

The chain is built from TRBV30 and TRBJ2-7; D might be TRBD2 (5 bases). Germline assignment: CDR1 GTSNPN and CDR2 SVGIG (reference sequence). The germline V and J ends were trimmed by 2 bases and 5 bases, with 10 bases remaining between them. This CDR3 has 12 residues. The CDR3 sequence is CAWSPGLNEQYF. Here the CDR3 DNA reads TGTGCCTGGAGTCCTGGACTCAACGAGCAGTACTTC. The variable domain in full, completed from reference TRBV30 and TRBJ2-7, reads SQTIHQWPATLVQPVGSPLSLECTVEGTSNPNLYWYRQAAGRGLQLLFYSVGIGQISSEVPQNLSASRPQDRQFILSSKKLLLSDSGFYLCAWSPGLNEQYFGPGTRLTVT.

The chain links TRBV27 to TRBJ2-3, with 7 bases fitting TRBD1. Germline trimming cut 8 bases from V and 7 bases from J; bases unmatched to any gene: 9. The CDR3 spans 13 residues. Germline-derived CDR1 and CDR2 are MNHEY and SMNVEV (reference sequence). CDR3 nucleotides: TGTGCCAGCGGACAGGCCGCCGCTAATACGCAGTATTTT. It translates to CASGQAAANTQYF.

This chain links TRBV25-1 with TRBJ2-3; tentative D call: TRBD2 (6 bases). CDR3 length: 15 residues. In germline, CDR1 is MGHDK, CDR2 SYGVNS. Trimming took 3 bases from V and 4 from J, leaving 14 bases between them. The CDR3 DNA sequence: TGTGCCAGCAGTGAGGGGACTCCCCCGGCAGATACGCAGTATTTT. Amino acid sequence: CASSEGTPPADTQYF.

This clone was seen once. The chain recombines TRBV10-2 with TRBJ2-7; D perhaps matches TRBD1 (5 bases). The CDR3 is 16 residues long. Germline CDR1 and CDR2: WSHSY and SAAADI. Trimming stripped 3 bases from V and 3 bases from J, with 18 bases between. This CDR3 is CASSEGAAAVDYEQYF. The CDR3 DNA follows: TGCGCCAGCAGTGAAGGGGCGGCCGCCGTCGACTACGAGCAGTACTTC.

The chain recombines TRBV10-3 with TRBJ2-5; maybe TRBD1 (6 bases). The CDR3 runs 14 residues. Trimming shortened V by 3 bases and J by 5 bases, and 13 bases separated the two germline ends. Germline V CDR1 and CDR2: ENHRY, SYGVKD. The CDR3 bases are TGTGCCATCAGTGACCGGGACAAGGGGGAGACCCAGTACTTC. Translated, it gives CAISDRDKGETQYF.

Comment on this clone: Other DNA sequences within the sample encode an identical CDR3. The rearrangement joins TRBV11-2 to TRBJ1-1; D possibly corresponds to TRBD1 (5 bases). From germline, CDR1 is SGHAT and CDR2 FQNNGV. The CDR3 totals 15 residues. V lost 0 bases to trimming and J lost 1 base, with 9 bases between them. The CDR3 spells CASSLEPGGNTEAFF. The CDR3 DNA reads as TGTGCCAGCAGCTTAGAACCGGGGGGGAACACTGAAGCTTTCTTT. The whole variable domain, remainder taken from reference TRBV11-2 and TRBJ1-1, is EAGVAQSPRYKIIEKRQSVAFWCNPISGHATLYWYQQILGQGPKLLIQFQNNGVVDDSQLPKDRFSAERLKGVDSTLKIQPAKLEDSAVYLCASSLEPGGNTEAFFGQGTRLTVV.

The DNA for the CDR3 is TGTGCCAGCAGCCCTTCTAGCGGGTTGTACTACGAGCAGTACTTC. Translating gives CASSPSSGLYYEQYF. This chain connects TRBV5-6 to TRBJ2-7; 8 bases agree with TRBD2. The CDR3 sequence is 15 residues long. Germline trimming cut 4 bases from V and 3 bases from J; bases unmatched to any gene: 9. Germline V gene sequence: CDR1 SGHDT, CDR2 YYEEEE.

This clone has more than one count but fewer than ten. The V and J genes are TRBV27 and TRBJ1-5; 7 bases align to TRBD1. CDR3 length equals 15 residues. After removal of 2 bases from V and 6 bases from J, the junction contained 7 bases not matched to a gene. CDR1 MNHEY and CDR2 SMNVEV come from the germline V gene (reference sequence). CDR3 coding DNA: TGTGCCAGCAGTTTACGGGAGGGGGCAAGTCAGCCCCAGCATTTT. This codes for CASSLREGASQPQHF.

The chain employs TRBV5-6 and TRBJ2-6; tentatively, D is TRBD1 (6 bases). V was cut by 2 bases and J by 1 base, with 13 bases left in between. The CDR3 extends over 17 amino acids. The germline gives CDR1 SGHDT, CDR2 YYEEEE. CDR3 sequence: CASSFYRDRSGANVLTF. The CDR3 nucleotides are TGTGCCAGCAGCTTTTACAGGGATAGGTCTGGGGCCAACGTCCTGACTTTC.

The chain is built from TRBV6-5 and TRBJ1-1; 7 bases match TRBD1. The CDR3 length is 12 residues. Germline V CDR1 and CDR2: MNHEY, SVGAGI. Trimming cost V 6 bases and J 8 bases; bases outside gene matches: 6. CDR3 sequence reads: CASSLRDSEAFF. DNA for the CDR3: TGTGCCAGCAGCCTAAGGGACAGCGAAGCTTTCTTT.